Sequencing of this T cell receptor beta chain was carried out in a study of blood T cell repertoires in COVID-19. Generated by immunoSEQ multiplex PCR, the TCRdb table keeps only in-frame clones and is missing some. The top ten hold around 3.6% of the sample, which has about 250,000 clones, more than 65% seen once. Germline-derived CDR1 and CDR2 are MNHEY and SVGAGI. This CDR3 contains 14 residues. V lost 5 bases, J lost 8 bases, and 8 bases stayed unmatched. Specimen: PBMCs or T cells enriched from blood (not recorded which). The receptor's source is a man between 50 and 59 years old who had recovered from COVID-19. This chain uses TRBV6-5 with TRBJ1-2; TRBD1 aligns across 10 bases. The CDR3 region has the DNA TGTGCCAGCAGTCCCTCCGGGACAGGGGTCGGCTACACCTTC. Translated, it gives CASSPSGTGVGYTF.